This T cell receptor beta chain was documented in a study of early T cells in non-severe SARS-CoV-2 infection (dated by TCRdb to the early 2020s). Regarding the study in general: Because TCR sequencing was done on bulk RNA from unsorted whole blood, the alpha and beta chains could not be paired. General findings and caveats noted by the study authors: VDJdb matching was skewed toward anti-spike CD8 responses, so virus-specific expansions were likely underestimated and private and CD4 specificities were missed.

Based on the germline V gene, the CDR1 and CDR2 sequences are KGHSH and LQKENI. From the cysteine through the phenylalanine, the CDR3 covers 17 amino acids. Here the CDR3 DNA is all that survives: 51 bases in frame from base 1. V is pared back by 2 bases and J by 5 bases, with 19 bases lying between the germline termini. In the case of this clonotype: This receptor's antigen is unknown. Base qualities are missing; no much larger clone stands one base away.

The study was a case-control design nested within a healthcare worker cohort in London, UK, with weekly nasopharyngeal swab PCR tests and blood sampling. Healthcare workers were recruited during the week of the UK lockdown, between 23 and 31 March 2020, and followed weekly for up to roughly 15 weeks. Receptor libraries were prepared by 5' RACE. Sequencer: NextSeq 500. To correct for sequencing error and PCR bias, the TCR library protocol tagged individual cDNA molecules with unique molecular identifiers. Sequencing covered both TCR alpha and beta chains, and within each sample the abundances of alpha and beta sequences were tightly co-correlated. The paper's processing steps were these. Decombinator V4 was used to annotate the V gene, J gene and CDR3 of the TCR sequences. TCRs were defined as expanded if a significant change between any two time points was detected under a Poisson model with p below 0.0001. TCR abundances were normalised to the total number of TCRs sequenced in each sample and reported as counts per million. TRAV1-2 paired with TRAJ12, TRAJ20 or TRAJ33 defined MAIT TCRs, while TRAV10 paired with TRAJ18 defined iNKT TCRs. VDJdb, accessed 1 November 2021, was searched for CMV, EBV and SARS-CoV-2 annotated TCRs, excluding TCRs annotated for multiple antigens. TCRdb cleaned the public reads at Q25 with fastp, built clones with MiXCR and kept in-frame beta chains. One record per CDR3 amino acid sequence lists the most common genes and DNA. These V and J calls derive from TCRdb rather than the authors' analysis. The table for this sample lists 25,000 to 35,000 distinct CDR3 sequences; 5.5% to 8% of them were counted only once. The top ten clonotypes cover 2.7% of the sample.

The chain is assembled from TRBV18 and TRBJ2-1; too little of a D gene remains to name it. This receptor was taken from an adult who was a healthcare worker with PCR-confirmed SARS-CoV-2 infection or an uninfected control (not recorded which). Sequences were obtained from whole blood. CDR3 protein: CASSPEVRRAGNNEQFF. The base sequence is TGTGCCAGCTCACCAGAGGTGAGGAGAGCAGGAAACAATGAGCAGTTCTTC.